This T cell receptor (beta chain) was identified during a study of early T cells in non-severe SARS-CoV-2 infection. In germline, CDR1 is MDHEN, CDR2 SYDVKM. Trimming pared 2 bases from V and 10 bases from J, leaving 6 bases between. There are 11 residues in the CDR3. A single record per CDR3 protein comes from TCRdb applying MiXCR to the 5' RACE reads. Here the sample spans about 100,000 distinct CDR3 sequences, around 13% being singletons. This clonotype came up a few times. The chain recombines TRBV28 with TRBJ2-1, with unresolved D. This sequence originates from an adult who was a healthcare worker with PCR-confirmed SARS-CoV-2 infection or an uninfected control (not recorded which). Sequenced material: whole blood. The DNA of the CDR3 is TGTGCCAGCAGTTTAAACGGGGAGCAGTTCTTC. Translating it yields CASSLNGEQFF.